Each of the 10 T cell receptor beta chains below was sequenced from the same sample in a study of cytomegalovirus exposure and HLA in healthy donors. 60 Vbeta and 13 Jbeta primers were used in PCR. The repertoire was sequenced with immunoSEQ multiplex PCR; TCRdb's copy has only in-frame clones and lacks some. Found here are roughly 79,000 clones, approximately 74% of them singletons; the top ten hold 6% to 8%. The sample consisted of PBMCs. The source of these receptors is a woman aged 45-60 years in good health and CMV-seropositive.

The CDR3 DNA reads as TGTGCCACCTCCTGGGGGACAGGGCACTTCTTC. Amino acids: CATSWGTGHFF. This chain links TRBV19 with TRBJ2-1; the match to TRBD1 covers 9 bases. With V trimmed by 10 bases and J by 16 bases, 11 bases remained unmatched. CDR1 is LNHDA, CDR2 SQIVND, per germline (reference sequence). This CDR3 spans 11 amino acids.

J is TRBJ2-1 and V is TRBV30; TRBD1 aligns across 7 bases. Trimming took 1 base from V and 0 from J; bases not matched to a gene: 3. CDR1 is GTSNPN and CDR2 is SVGIG in the germline V gene (reference sequence). The CDR3 sequence is 15 residues long. CDR3 sequence (DNA): TGTGCCTGGAGTGGGGACAGAAGCTCCTACAATGAGCAGTTCTTC. Protein sequence: CAWSGDRSSYNEQFF.

This clone came up once. V usage is TRBV4-2 and J usage is TRBJ2-3; D might be TRBD1 (6 bases). The CDR3 covers 16 residues. The germline V gene encodes CDR1 LGHNA and CDR2 YNFKEQ. Deletions cut 4 bases from V and 3 bases from J, with 17 bases between. CDR3 protein: CASSRPRGGLTDTQYF. CDR3 sequence (DNA): TGTGCCAGCAGCCGCCCCCGTGGGGGCCTAACAGATACGCAGTATTTT.

The rearrangement joins TRBV4-2 to TRBJ1-5; no clear D gene. The CDR3 totals 15 residues. V lost 0 bases, J lost 4 bases, and 10 bases lay in between. Germline V gene data show CDR1 as LGHNA and CDR2 as YNFKEQ. CDR3 nucleotide sequence: TGTGCCAGCAGCCAAGAATCACAGTTAAATCAGCCCCAGCATTTT. Translation: CASSQESQLNQPQHF.

The rearrangement links TRBV4-1 to TRBJ2-1, with TRBD1 matching over 9 bases. V dropped 2 bases and J dropped 6; count of bases not matched to a gene: 2. CDR3 size: 14 residues. In germline, CDR1 is MGHRA, CDR2 YSYEKL. The DNA for the CDR3 is TGCGCCAGCAGCCAAAGGGACAGGGTCAATGAGCAGTTCTTC. This sequence encodes CASSQRDRVNEQFF.

The chain is built from TRBV11-2 and TRBJ1-5; D ambiguous. The CDR3 length is 15 residues. From germline, CDR1 is SGHAT and CDR2 FQNNGV. V shed 2 bases and J shed 4 bases, with 12 bases lying between them. The CDR3 protein is CASSLYDGSNQPQHF. The CDR3 DNA reads TGTGCCAGCAGCTTATACGACGGGTCGAATCAGCCCCAGCATTTT. Supplemented by reference TRBV11-2 and TRBJ1-5, the full variable domain reads EAGVAQSPRYKIIEKRQSVAFWCNPISGHATLYWYQQILGQGPKLLIQFQNNGVVDDSQLPKDRFSAERLKGVDSTLKIQPAKLEDSAVYLCASSLYDGSNQPQHFGDGTRLSIL.

This clone was found once. This chain uses TRBV28 with TRBJ2-2, with TRBD1 matching over 8 bases. The germline V gene encodes CDR1 MDHEN and CDR2 SYDVKM. This CDR3 comprises 13 residues. As DNA, the CDR3 is TGTGCTGTGACAGGGGTTGACACCGGGGAGCTGTTTTTT. It translates to CAVTGVDTGELFF.

This clone has a single count. The J gene is TRBJ1-1, the V gene TRBV18; possible D gene TRBD1, 6 bases. CDR3 size: 15 residues. The V end lost 3 bases, the J end lost 0 bases, and 11 bases lay between the germline ends. Germline CDR1 is KGHSH and CDR2 is LQKENI. CDR3 sequence: CASSPPWGLNTEAFF. Written as DNA, the CDR3 is TGTGCCAGCTCACCCCCATGGGGGCTGAACACTGAAGCTTTCTTT.

CDR3 bases: TGTGCCAGTAGTATCTTCCCCGGGGAGCTGTTTTTT. Translation gives CASSIFPGELFF. The chain recombines TRBV19 with TRBJ2-2; D gene unclear. CDR1 is LNHDA and CDR2 is SQIVND in the germline V gene (reference sequence). V gave up 3 bases and J gave up 6 bases, with 5 bases separating them. This CDR3 is 12 amino acids long.

The chain combines TRBV7-2 with TRBJ2-7; maybe TRBD2 (5 bases). V was clipped by 4 bases and J by 5 bases, with 24 bases between them. This CDR3 has 17 residues. Germline V gene lookup returns CDR1 SGHTA and CDR2 FQGNSA. CDR3 DNA sequence: TGTGCCAGCAGCTCTCCCCAAAATAGCGCCCGACCCCACGAGCAGTACTTC. Translated: CASSSPQNSARPHEQYF.